The T cell receptor beta chain under discussion was sequenced for a study of T-cell reconstitution after alpha-beta-depleted transplantation in children. Study results and caveats: Reports say that about two months after transplant, the alpha-beta T cells came out of several hundred graft clones that had expanded. The origin of high day-60 TCRbeta diversity in some patients lay in surviving recipient T cells and thymic progenitors. The authors attributed T-cell counts and diversity one year after transplant mostly to newly produced T cells.

Trimming removed 6 bases at V and 3 bases at J, with 14 bases between. This CDR3 contains 15 residues. A library of TCRbeta sequences, prepared with unique molecular identifiers, was generated. TCRdb reanalysed the PCR reads using MiXCR and keeps one entry per CDR3 protein. The sample lists hundreds of thousands of distinct CDR3 sequences, roughly 13% occurring once. In its sample, this clonotype was seen a few times. The antigen is not known. The sample consisted of PBMCs, mostly from graft donor cells, taken 360 days after TCRalphabeta/CD19-depleted stem cell transplant. This TCR was sampled from a male patient aged 5 to 17 who had a stem cell transplant for acute myeloid leukemia, so the T cells may come from the graft donor. The chain has TRBV12-3 or TRBV12-4 and TRBJ2-2; D gene uncertain. CDR3 in amino acids: CASRSPPPDTGELFF. The CDR3 coding sequence is TGTGCCAGCAGATCCCCCCCACCGGACACCGGGGAGCTGTTTTTT.